This T cell receptor beta chain derives from a study of T cells in localized non-small cell lung cancer. Study-wide results and limits: Sequencing covered just one tumor region, so heterogeneity cannot be ruled out. Adjacent uninvolved lung tissue had the highest T cell clonality, exceeding tumor. Greater T cell density in blood accompanied longer overall survival. Within adjacent lung there appeared a median 57 of the top 100 tumor clones.

To note about this clone: As yet, its antigen is unknown.

Assay: immunoSEQ multiplex PCR; the TCRdb copy retains only in-frame clones and omits some. The sample contains under 5,000 clones, about 31% of which appear only once. CDR3 length equals 15 residues. Trimming removed 5 bases from V and 8 bases from J, with 18 bases in between. Germline loops: CDR1 SGHNT, CDR2 YENEEA. The sequence was collected from a male donor older than 55 with stage III lung adenocarcinoma. This sequence joins TRBV11-3 and TRBJ2-2; possibly TRBD1 for D (5 bases). The sample consisted of lung tumor tissue, taken before any cancer treatment. The CDR3 region is CASSQGSRTRGELFF. Here the CDR3 DNA reads TGTGCCAGCAGCCAAGGTTCTCGGACACGAGGGGAGCTGTTTTTT.